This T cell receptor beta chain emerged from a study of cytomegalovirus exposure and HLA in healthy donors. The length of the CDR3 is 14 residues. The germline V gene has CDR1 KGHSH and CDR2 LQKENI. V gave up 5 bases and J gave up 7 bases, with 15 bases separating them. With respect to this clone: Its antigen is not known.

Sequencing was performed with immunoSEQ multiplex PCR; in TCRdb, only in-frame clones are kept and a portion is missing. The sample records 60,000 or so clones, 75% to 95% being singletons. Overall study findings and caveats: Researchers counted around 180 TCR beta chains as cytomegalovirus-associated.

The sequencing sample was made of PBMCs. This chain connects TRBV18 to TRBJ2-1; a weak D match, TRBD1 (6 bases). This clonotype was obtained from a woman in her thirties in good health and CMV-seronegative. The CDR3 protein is CASSRTDRGNEQFF. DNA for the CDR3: TGTGCCAGCTCAAGAACAGATAGGGGGAATGAGCAGTTCTTC. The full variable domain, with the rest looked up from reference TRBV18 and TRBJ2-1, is NAGVMQNPRHLVRRRGQEARLRCSPMKGHSHVYWYRQLPEEGLKFMVYLQKENIIDESGMPKERFSAEFPKEGPSILRIQQVVRGDSAAYFCASSRTDRGNEQFFGPGTRLTVL.